The rows below give T cell receptor beta chains drawn from one sample of a study of metastatic and nonmetastatic thyroid tumors. TCRdb re-processed the PCR reads through MiXCR. The data hold tens of thousands of clones, with roughly 4% observed a single time. What was sequenced was blood. Receptors were obtained from a female donor with papillary thyroid cancer or a benign thyroid nodule (not recorded which). Some clones in this sample may be carry-over from other donors' samples. The CDR3 runs from the conserved cysteine through the conserved F or W. Fields, in order: D gene, clone size, J gene, V gene, CDR3 DNA, CDR3 protein. D genes are given only for firm matches. A row's size may be missing; if present it is once, few, many or a size class.

D: TRBD2; size: many; J: TRBJ2-7; V: TRBV4-1; DNA: TGCGCCAGCAGCCAAAGCCATCTAGCGGGAGGAGCCTACGAGCAGTACTTC; CDR3: CASSQSHLAGGAYEQYF
D: TRBD1; size: few; J: TRBJ2-5; V: TRBV12-3/TRBV12-4; DNA: TGTGCCAACAGTTTATTGTCACAGGGGGTTGGAGAGACCCAGTACTTC; CDR3: CANSLLSQGVGETQYF
D: .; size: few; J: TRBJ1-1; V: TRBV12-3/TRBV12-4; DNA: TGTGCCAGCAGTTTTTGGCTGGGGGCGTCGAACACTGAAGCTTTCTTT; CDR3: CASSFWLGASNTEAFF
D: .; size: many; J: TRBJ2-2; V: TRBV3-1; DNA: TGTGCCAGCAGCCTCAGCACGAACACCGGGGAGCTGTTTTTT; CDR3: CASSLSTNTGELFF
D: .; size: .; J: TRBJ2-3; V: TRBV20-1; DNA: TGCAGTTCCTCCTCGGACGAGACAAGCACAGATACGCAGTATTTT; CDR3: CSSSSDETSTDTQYF
D: .; size: many; J: TRBJ2-2; V: TRBV5-6; DNA: TGTGCCAGCAGCGAATCGGGAGTTGAGTCCGGGGAGCTGTTTTTT; CDR3: CASSESGVESGELFF
D: .; size: many; J: TRBJ2-7; V: TRBV3-1; DNA: TGTGCCAGCAGCCAAAGGGTTAGGGGAGGAAGTGGCGAGCAGTACTTC; CDR3: CASSQRVRGGSGEQYF
D: .; size: medium-sized; J: TRBJ2-1; V: TRBV10-2; DNA: TGCGCCAGCAGTGAGCGGGAGTCCTACAATGAGCAGTTCTTC; CDR3: CASSERESYNEQFF
D: .; size: many; J: TRBJ2-6; V: TRBV7-8; DNA: TGTGCCAGCAGCTTAGAAGGGGGTAGGGGGGCCAACGTCCTGACTTTC; CDR3: CASSLEGGRGANVLTF
D: .; size: many; J: TRBJ2-1; V: TRBV7-9; DNA: TGTGCCAGCAGCTCCCCCCCAGGGAAGAGCTCCTACAATGAGCAGTTCTTC; CDR3: CASSSPPGKSSYNEQFF
D: .; size: many; J: TRBJ2-5; V: TRBV4-1; DNA: TGCGCCAGCAGCCGAACAACTAAGGGGCGAGAGACCCAGTACTTC; CDR3: CASSRTTKGRETQYF